This is a list of T cell receptor beta chains from one sample in a study of blood T cell repertoires in COVID-19. Sequencing used immunoSEQ multiplex PCR; TCRdb keeps in-frame clones, though not all of them. In the table there are fewer than 150,000 clones, roughly 86% of which are singletons. Sequenced sample: peripheral blood. These receptors were obtained from a woman in her forties or fifties who had recovered from COVID-19. CDR3s include the opening cysteine and the closing phenylalanine or tryptophan. D genes are given only for firm matches. The listing skips clone size in some rows; elsewhere it reads once, few, many or a size class.

TRBJ1-2 - TRBV7-8 - CASSSRGQSRKVVYGYTF TGTGCCAGCAGCTCGAGAGGACAGTCAAGGAAAGTCGTCTATGGCTACACCTTC
TRBJ1-1 - TRBV6-1 - CASSDAGAFTEAFF TGTGCCAGCAGTGATGCAGGGGCCTTCACTGAAGCTTTCTTT
TRBJ1-2 TRBD1 TRBV29-1 once CSAAGTGGQSRGYTF TGCAGCGCAGCCGGGACAGGGGGCCAGTCGCGGGGCTACACCTTC
TRBJ1-1 TRBD1 TRBV27 few CASSQGQPNTEAFF TGTGCCAGCAGTCAGGGACAGCCGAACACTGAAGCTTTCTTT
TRBJ2-3 - TRBV11-2 - CASSFFDGSGDTQYF TGTGCCAGCAGCTTTTTTGACGGGAGTGGGGATACGCAGTATTTT
TRBJ2-1 - TRBV29-1 - CSGGTGAGPEQFF TGCAGCGGGGGGACGGGAGCAGGGCCTGAGCAGTTCTTC
TRBJ1-2 - TRBV5-4 - CASSSDFTGDGYTF TGTGCCAGCAGCTCCGATTTTACGGGGGATGGCTACACCTTC
TRBJ2-5 - TRBV6-2/TRBV6-3 - CASSYSDSSSEETQYF TGTGCCAGCAGTTACTCGGACAGTAGTAGCGAAGAGACCCAGTACTTC
TRBJ1-2 TRBD1 TRBV6-5 - CASRPGQSTGGYTF TGTGCCAGCAGACCGGGACAGTCAACGGGGGGCTACACCTTC
TRBJ2-5 - TRBV7-8 once CASTRDLQETQYF TGTGCCAGCACCCGGGACTTGCAGGAGACCCAGTACTTC
TRBJ2-2 - TRBV9 - CASSDQGRSTGELFF TGTGCCAGCAGCGACCAGGGGCGGAGTACCGGGGAGCTGTTTTTT
TRBJ1-2 - TRBV7-2 - CASSLDVGRVGGYTF TGTGCCAGCAGCTTAGATGTCGGCAGGGTGGGCGGCTACACCTTC
TRBJ2-1 - TRBV2 - CASSLDLFEKQFF TGTGCCAGCAGTCTAGACTTATTCGAGAAGCAGTTCTTC
TRBJ1-5 - TRBV19 - CASSNQGYNQPQHF TGTGCCAGTAGTAACCAGGGCTACAATCAGCCCCAGCATTTT
TRBJ2-5 TRBD1 TRBV27 - CASSPTGAGGKTQYF TGTGCCAGCAGCCCGACAGGGGCAGGGGGAAAGACCCAGTACTTC
TRBJ1-5 - TRBV30 once CAWSVGWQGNQPQHF TGTGCCTGGAGTGTAGGTTGGCAGGGTAATCAGCCCCAGCATTTT
TRBJ2-7 - TRBV5-1 - CASSPRGMNYEQYF TGCGCCAGCAGCCCTCGGGGGATGAACTACGAGCAGTACTTC
TRBJ1-6 - TRBV5-6 - CASSLELRGPLHF TGTGCCAGCAGCTTGGAACTTCGGGGTCCCCTCCACTTT
TRBJ2-1 TRBD2 TRBV7-3 - CASSSGLAGSNEQFF TGTGCCAGCAGCTCGGGACTAGCGGGCAGCAATGAGCAGTTCTTC
TRBJ2-6 - TRBV19 few CASSPLSGANVLTF TGTGCCAGTAGTCCCCTGTCCGGGGCCAACGTCCTGACTTTC
TRBJ2-5 - TRBV11-2 - CASSLGGGLSGETQYF TGTGCCAGCAGCTTAGGGGGGGGGCTTTCCGGCGAGACCCAGTACTTC
TRBJ2-1 TRBD2 TRBV5-1 few CASSGLAGVYNEQFF TGCGCCAGCAGCGGCCTAGCGGGGGTTTACAATGAGCAGTTCTTC
TRBJ2-3 - TRBV2 - CASGRQGGWKDTQYF TGTGCCAGCGGACGACAGGGAGGTTGGAAAGATACGCAGTATTTT
TRBJ2-3 TRBD2 TRBV11-2 - CASSLSIAGGTDTQYF TGTGCCAGCAGCTTATCCATAGCGGGGGGCACAGATACGCAGTATTTT
TRBJ2-1 - TRBV3-1/TRBV3-2 few CASSHRGSCSYNEQFF TGTGCCAGCAGCCATAGGGGGAGTTGCTCCTACAATGAGCAGTTCTTC
TRBJ2-3 TRBD2 TRBV7-3 - CASSPRSSGLSTDTQYF TGTGCCAGCAGCCCCCGGTCTAGCGGGCTGAGCACAGATACGCAGTATTTT
TRBJ1-6 - TRBV2 - CASSAGYRVSPLHF TGTGCCAGCAGTGCAGGGTATAGGGTATCACCCCTCCACTTT
TRBJ1-1 TRBD1 TRBV30 - CAWSHTRTGDVTEAFF TGTGCCTGGAGCCATACTCGGACAGGGGATGTGACTGAAGCTTTCTTT
TRBJ2-3 - TRBV2 - CASEISTDTQYF TGTGCCAGCGAGATAAGCACAGATACGCAGTATTTT
TRBJ2-5 - TRBV14 - CASSQLRDREYF TGTGCCAGCAGCCAATTAAGAGACCGGGAATACTTC
TRBJ2-1 TRBD2 TRBV24-1 - CATSGGALGEQFF TGTGCCACCAGCGGGGGGGCGCTCGGTGAGCAGTTCTTC
TRBJ1-2 TRBD1 TRBV29-1 - CSVDRDRGQASYGYTF TGCAGCGTTGATAGGGACAGGGGGCAGGCCAGCTATGGCTACACCTTC
TRBJ1-1 - TRBV2 few CASRIDTNTEAFF TGTGCCAGCAGGATCGACACGAACACTGAAGCTTTCTTT
TRBJ2-1 TRBD1 TRBV11-2 - CASSLRTGLNEQFF TGTGCCAGCAGCTTGAGGACAGGGCTGAATGAGCAGTTCTTC
TRBJ2-7 TRBD2 TRBV7-9 - CASSKLAASYEQYF TGTGCCAGCAGCAAACTAGCGGCAAGCTACGAGCAGTACTTC
TRBJ2-5 - TRBV3-1/TRBV3-2 - CASSQDQWARETQYF TGTGCCAGCAGCCAAGATCAGTGGGCACGAGAGACCCAGTACTTC
TRBJ1-4 - TRBV7-9 - CASSLGNTATNEKLFF TGTGCCAGCAGCTTAGGTAATACAGCAACTAATGAAAAACTGTTTTTT
TRBJ1-3 - TRBV30 - CAWTSRPRNTIYF TGTGCCTGGACCTCGCGGCCCCGAAACACCATATATTTT
TRBJ2-1 - TRBV7-2 - CASSLANNEQFF TGTGCCAGCAGCTTAGCCAACAATGAGCAGTTCTTC
TRBJ1-6 - TRBV18 - CASSPRGGSSYNSPLHF TGTGCCAGCTCACCCCGGGGGGGGAGCTCCTATAATTCACCCCTCCACTTT
TRBJ2-3 - TRBV9 - CASSVATGASGGSTDTQYF TGTGCCAGCAGCGTAGCTACGGGGGCTAGCGGAGGGAGCACAGATACGCAGTATTTT
TRBJ1-1 - TRBV12-3/TRBV12-4 - CASSLGTNTEAFF TGTGCCAGCAGTTTAGGGACTAACACTGAAGCTTTCTTT
TRBJ1-2 TRBD1 TRBV5-1 - CASSTGTGGGYTF TGCGCCAGCAGCACCGGGACAGGGGGAGGCTACACCTTC
TRBJ1-3 - TRBV29-1 - CSVEEGGSGNTIYF TGCAGCGTTGAAGAGGGGGGTTCTGGAAACACCATATATTTT
TRBJ1-4 - TRBV5-1 - CASKNGTSENEKLFF TGCGCCAGCAAGAACGGGACTTCGGAGAATGAAAAACTGTTTTTT
TRBJ2-1 TRBD1 TRBV5-1 - CASSLRTDRGFRSYNEQFF TGCGCCAGCAGCTTAAGGACGGACAGGGGCTTCCGCTCCTACAATGAGCAGTTCTTC
TRBJ2-7 TRBD2 TRBV6-5 - CASSPSGSGRYEQYF TGTGCCAGCAGCCCATCGGGGAGCGGGAGATACGAGCAGTACTTC
TRBJ1-5 - TRBV7-2 - CASSQGGGNQPQHF TGTGCCAGCAGCCAAGGGGGAGGGAATCAGCCCCAGCATTTT